This T cell receptor (beta chain) came from a study of blood T cell repertoires in COVID-19. Looking at the study overall: Some COVID-19 samples were acute and others convalescent; all came from the United States, Italy and Spain. The cDNA or gDNA used as material had been derived from T cells, B-cell-depleted T cells, or PBMCs.

Original handling: Researchers report that nucleated cell counts were estimated from reference gene primer amplification. TCRdb's copy holds only in-frame clones and misses some; the assay was immunoSEQ multiplex PCR. Clonal size and the V and J genes are those of that table, whereas D and trimming came from the DNA. The sample holds about 260,000 clones, about 87% seen once. The germline CDR1 and CDR2 sequences are LGHNA and YNFKEQ. The V end was cut by 0 bases, the J end by 7 bases, with 9 bases between. CDR3 length: 13 amino acids. The chain combines TRBV4-2 with TRBJ1-2; D not certain. The sample consisted of peripheral blood. The sequence derives from a man in his sixties who had recovered from COVID-19. CDR3 loop: CASSQDRGLGYTF. DNA for the CDR3: TGTGCCAGCAGCCAAGACAGAGGGCTTGGCTACACCTTC.